This T cell receptor (beta chain) was identified during a study of read filtering for tumor transcriptome and immune sequencing. Study-wide background: After DNase treatment, RNA was made into whole-transcriptome libraries.

This clonotype was found a few times. This may come from a read error, since a much larger clone is one base off. Per the germline V gene, CDR1 is MGHDK and CDR2 is SYGVNS. The CDR3 runs to 15 residues. Molecular barcoded adaptors covering alpha/delta and beta/gamma chains were used on approximately 440 ng RNA. TCRdb fed the reads into MiXCR, producing one record per CDR3 protein. Among 40,000 to 50,000 distinct CDR3 sequences, roughly a fifth were seen once, and the ten largest hold 15%. The genes are TRBV25-1 and TRBJ1-1, with 10 bases matching TRBD1. Sequenced sample: a population of CD138-negative cells sorted from bone marrow. The TCR sequence derives from a donor at least 40 years old with multiple myeloma. For the CDR3, the DNA is TGTTCCAGCAGTGGAGACAGGGGGCGTCACACTGAAGCTTTCTTT. Its protein product is CSSSGDRGRHTEAFF.